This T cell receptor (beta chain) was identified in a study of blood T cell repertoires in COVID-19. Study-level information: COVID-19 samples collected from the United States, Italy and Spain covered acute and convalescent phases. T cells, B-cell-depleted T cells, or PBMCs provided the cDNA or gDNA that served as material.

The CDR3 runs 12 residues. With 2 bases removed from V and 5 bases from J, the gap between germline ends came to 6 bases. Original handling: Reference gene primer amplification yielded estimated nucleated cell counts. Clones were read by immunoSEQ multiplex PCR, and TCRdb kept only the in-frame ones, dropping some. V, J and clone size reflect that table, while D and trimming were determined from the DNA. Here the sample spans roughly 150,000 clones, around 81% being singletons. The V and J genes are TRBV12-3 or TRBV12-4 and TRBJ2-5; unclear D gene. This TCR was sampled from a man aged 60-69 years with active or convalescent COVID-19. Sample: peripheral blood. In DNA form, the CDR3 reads TGTGCCAGCAGTTTACAGGCGGAGACCCAGTACTTC. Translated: CASSLQAETQYF.